These 18 T cell receptor beta chains originate from one sample sequenced in a study of somatic mutations in cytotoxic T cells in rheumatoid arthritis (dated by TCRdb to the late 2010s). Libraries were built with the immunoSEQ multiplex PCR assay. TCRdb stores this immuneACCESS table with in-frame sequences only. Part of the clones is absent; in the studies checked, under half of the shortfall reflects unresolved V genes, and no reason is known for the rest. In all, the sample holds fewer than 20,000 clones, and more than 60% of those were seen once. Of the sample, roughly 23% falls within the top ten clones. The sample comprised CD8+ T cells sorted from blood. These receptors all stem from a woman aged 60-75 years in good health.

The table lists this clone with a few counts. The J gene is TRBJ1-1, the V gene TRBV9, with a tentative D call TRBD1 (5 bases). CDR3 length: 14 amino acids. V lost 0 bases to trimming and J lost 4 bases, with 10 bases between them. Per the germline V gene, CDR1 is SGDLS and CDR2 is YYNGEE. CDR3 sequence (DNA): TGTGCCAGCAGCGTAGCCCAGGGACCCACTGAAGCTTTCTTT. It specifies CASSVAQGPTEAFF.

The chain has TRBV5-4 and TRBJ2-1, with D unresolved. This CDR3 is built from 13 residues. Germline values: CDR1 SGHNT, CDR2 YYREEE (reference sequence). V shed 2 bases and J shed 6 bases, with 9 bases lying between them. CDR3 sequence: CASSFDPTNEQFF. The CDR3 DNA sequence: TGTGCCAGCAGCTTCGACCCTACCAATGAGCAGTTCTTC.

The chain combines TRBV19 with TRBJ2-7; 9 bases agree with TRBD1. CDR3 length equals 15 residues. The junction had 11 bases not matched to a gene; V was cut back by 6 bases and J by 5 bases. Germline CDR1 and CDR2: LNHDA and SQIVND (reference sequence). For the CDR3, the DNA is TGTGCCAGTAGACTCGGACAGGGGAGCGTCGACGAGCAGTACTTC. As protein: CASRLGQGSVDEQYF.

The chain carries TRBV19 and TRBJ2-1; D remains ambiguous. V lost 7 bases and J lost 2, with 9 bases in between. The CDR3 contains 13 residues. CDR1 is LNHDA and CDR2 is SQIVND in the germline V gene (reference sequence). The CDR3 sequence is CASTLGPYNEQFF. For the CDR3, the DNA is TGTGCCAGTACCTTGGGCCCCTACAATGAGCAGTTCTTC.

In its sample, this clone was seen a few times. The V call is TRBV2, the J call TRBJ1-2; no definite D call. The CDR3 covers 13 residues. V was cut by 7 bases and J by 5 bases, with 14 bases left in between. CDR1 and CDR2 from the germline V gene are SNHLY and FYNNEI. CDR3 nucleotides: TGTGCCAGCATGGGCTCCGAGGGATATGGCTACACCTTC. It encodes CASMGSEGYGYTF.

The chain is built from TRBV27 and TRBJ2-7, with D possibly being TRBD2 (6 bases). CDR1 and CDR2 from the germline V gene are MNHEY and SMNVEV (reference sequence). The V gene lost 8 bases and the J gene lost 3 bases, with 14 bases spanning the gap. The CDR3 extends over 13 amino acids. As DNA, the CDR3 is TGTGCCAGCCGGGACTTCGGAAACTACGAGCAGTACTTC. It encodes CASRDFGNYEQYF.

The chain joins TRBV7-8 to TRBJ1-2; TRBD1 agrees at 8 bases. This CDR3 has 17 residues. J gave up 0 bases and V 1 base, and 7 bases lay outside the gene matches. CDR1 is SGHVS, CDR2 FQNEAQ, per germline. CDR3 protein: CASSLGARGPSNYGYTF. In DNA, the CDR3 is TGTGCCAGCAGCTTAGGGGCCAGGGGGCCGTCTAACTATGGCTACACCTTC.

This sequence joins TRBV7-9 and TRBJ1-2; D possibly corresponds to TRBD1 (5 bases). V lost 2 bases, J lost 4 bases, and 17 bases lay in between. The CDR3 is made up of 16 amino acids. From germline, CDR1 is SEHNR and CDR2 FQNEAQ (reference sequence). The CDR3 loop reads CASSLSWQGLTYGYTF. Here the CDR3 DNA reads TGTGCCAGCAGCTTATCGTGGCAGGGCCTCACCTATGGCTACACCTTC.

This rearrangement joins TRBV9 to TRBJ1-1; the D gene is possibly TRBD1 (6 bases). Per germline, CDR1 SGDLS and CDR2 YYNGEE. V lost 0 bases to trimming and J lost 2 bases, with 17 bases between them. CDR3 length: 17 amino acids. The DNA of the CDR3 is TGTGCCAGCAGCGTAGAGGGAACCACAGGGCCAAACACTGAAGCTTTCTTT. This encodes CASSVEGTTGPNTEAFF.

The chain carries TRBV4-1 and TRBJ2-1; D may be TRBD2 (6 bases). The CDR3 is made up of 15 amino acids. Trimming left V 1 base short and J 10 bases short, with 17 bases between. Germline CDR1 reads MGHRA; CDR2 reads YSYEKL. Here the CDR3 reads CASSQAPGSKREQFF. CDR3 DNA sequence: TGCGCCAGCAGCCAAGCCCCCGGGAGTAAGAGGGAGCAGTTCTTC.

This clone came up once. The chain uses TRBV7-9 and TRBJ2-3; D unclear. CDR1 is SEHNR and CDR2 is FQNEAQ in the germline V gene (reference sequence). Between the trimmed V and J ends, which lost 7 bases and 4 bases, there was a span of 18 bases. The CDR3 spans 15 residues. CDR3 amino acids: CASIELVGGPDTQYF. The CDR3 region has the DNA TGTGCCAGCATCGAACTGGTGGGCGGTCCAGATACGCAGTATTTT.

The gene calls are TRBV27 and TRBJ2-1, with a tentative D call TRBD2 (5 bases). The CDR3 sequence is 14 residues long. Germline values: CDR1 MNHEY, CDR2 SMNVEV (reference sequence). Between the trimmed V and J ends, which lost 5 bases and 3 bases, there was a span of 11 bases. The CDR3 sequence is CASSPFGGYNEQFF. The CDR3 DNA follows: TGTGCCAGCAGTCCGTTCGGAGGCTACAATGAGCAGTTCTTC.

This chain connects TRBV4-1 to TRBJ2-7, with 7 positions matching TRBD1. Germline V CDR1 and CDR2: MGHRA, YSYEKL. This CDR3 region has 13 residues. V shed 4 bases and J 3 bases; nucleotides not matched to a gene: 3. CDR3 nucleotides: TGCGCCAGCAGCCCCCGGGACAGCTACGAGCAGTACTTC. Its protein is CASSPRDSYEQYF.

In this sample, this clone turned up once. The V call is TRBV11-2, the J call TRBJ2-2, with 8 nucleotides matching TRBD1. The CDR3 spans 15 residues. J gave up 5 bases and V 5 bases, and 7 bases lay outside the gene matches. The germline CDR1 and CDR2 sequences are SGHAT and FQNNGV. The CDR3 reads CASSPDRVLTGELFF. The CDR3, as DNA: TGTGCCAGCAGCCCGGACAGGGTTTTGACCGGGGAGCTGTTTTTT.

The chain uses TRBV6-6 and TRBJ2-3, with D tentatively TRBD1 (6 bases). The CDR3 runs 12 residues. Germline assignment: CDR1 MNHNY and CDR2 SVGAGI (reference sequence). V shed 6 bases and J shed 3 bases, with 7 bases lying between them. CDR3 loop: CASRGGTDTQYF. In DNA form, the CDR3 reads TGTGCCAGCAGAGGGGGTACAGATACGCAGTATTTT.

The chain couples TRBV7-6 to TRBJ2-3, with D perhaps matching TRBD1 or TRBD2 (5 bases each). Trimming pared 2 bases from V and 6 bases from J, leaving 18 bases between. Germline CDR1 reads SGHVS; CDR2 reads FNYEAQ. The CDR3 contains 16 residues. The CDR3 coding sequence is TGTGCCAGCAGCTTAACGAGCGGCCCAGAGGGGGATACGCAGTATTTT. Encoded protein: CASSLTSGPEGDTQYF.

The V call is TRBV6-4, the J call TRBJ1-1; D is unclear. The germline gives CDR1 MRHNA, CDR2 SNTAGT. The V and J ends lost 2 bases and 1 base respectively, with 5 bases between them. The CDR3 contains 13 residues. Here the CDR3 reads CASSDRENTEAFF. The CDR3 DNA follows: TGTGCCAGCAGTGACAGGGAGAACACTGAAGCTTTCTTT.

The V call is TRBV9, the J call TRBJ1-2, with 8 bases matching TRBD1. Looked up from germline, CDR1 is SGDLS and CDR2 is YYNGEE. J was trimmed by 6 bases and V by 3 bases; bases with no gene match: 13. This CDR3 is built from 16 residues. Here the CDR3 reads CASSAFQVDRGDGYTF. The CDR3, as DNA: TGTGCCAGCAGCGCCTTCCAAGTCGACAGGGGTGATGGCTACACCTTC.